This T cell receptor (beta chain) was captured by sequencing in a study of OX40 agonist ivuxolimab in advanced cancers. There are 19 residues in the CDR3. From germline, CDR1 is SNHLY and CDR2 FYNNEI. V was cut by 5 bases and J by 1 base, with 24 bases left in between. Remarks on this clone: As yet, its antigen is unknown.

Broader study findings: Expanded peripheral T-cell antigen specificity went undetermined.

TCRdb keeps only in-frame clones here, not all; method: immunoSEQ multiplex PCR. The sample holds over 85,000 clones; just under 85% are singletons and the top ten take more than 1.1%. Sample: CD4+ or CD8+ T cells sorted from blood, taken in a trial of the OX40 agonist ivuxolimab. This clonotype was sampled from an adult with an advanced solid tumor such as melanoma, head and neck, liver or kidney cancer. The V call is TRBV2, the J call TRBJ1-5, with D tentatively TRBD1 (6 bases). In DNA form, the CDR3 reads TGTGCCAGCAGTATACCCAATTCTACAGGGAGAGGAAGCAATCAGCCCCAGCATTTT. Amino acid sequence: CASSIPNSTGRGSNQPQHF.